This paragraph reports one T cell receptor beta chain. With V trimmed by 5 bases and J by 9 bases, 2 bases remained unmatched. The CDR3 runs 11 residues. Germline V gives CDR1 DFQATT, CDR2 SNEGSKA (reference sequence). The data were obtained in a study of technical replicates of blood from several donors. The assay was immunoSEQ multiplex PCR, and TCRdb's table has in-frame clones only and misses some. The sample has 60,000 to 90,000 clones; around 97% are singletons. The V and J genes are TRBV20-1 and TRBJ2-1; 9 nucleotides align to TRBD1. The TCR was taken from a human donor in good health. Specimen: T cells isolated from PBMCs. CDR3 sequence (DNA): TGCAGTGCTCCGGGACAGGGTGAGCAGTTCTTC. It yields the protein CSAPGQGEQFF.